A selection of T cell receptor beta chains follows, all from one sample in a study of response to subunit inactivated influenza vaccine. TCRdb fed the RT-PCR reads into MiXCR, producing one record per CDR3 protein. Of about 500,000 distinct CDR3 sequences detected, more than 7% appear once; the ten largest clones hold around 13%. The sample consisted of PBMCs from blood, taken roughly 24 months after vaccination. These receptors all stem from a man aged 50-75 years who received an inactivated influenza vaccine. Both conserved end residues are part of each CDR3. A D gene is named only where the DNA matches it firmly. Some rows mark clone size as missing; the rest say once, few, many or name a class of expanded clone.

D gene	clone size	V gene	J gene	CDR3 protein	CDR3 DNA
NA	NA	TRBV7-2	TRBJ2-7	CASSHGSRSYEQYF	TGTGCCAGCAGCCACGGGTCCAGATCCTACGAGCAGTACTTC
TRBD1	NA	TRBV18	TRBJ1-4	CASSRQGIATNEKLFF	TGTGCCAGCTCACGACAGGGTATTGCGACTAATGAAAAACTGTTTTTT
NA	NA	TRBV3-1	TRBJ2-7	CASSQGVLSPYEQYF	TGTGCCAGCAGCCAAGGGGTACTTAGTCCCTACGAGCAGTACTTC
NA	many	TRBV6-6	TRBJ2-7	CASSYSLAEQYF	TGTGCCAGCAGTTACTCCTTGGCAGAGCAGTACTTC
NA	many	TRBV20-1	TRBJ2-7	CSARDQNEQYF	TGCAGTGCTAGAGATCAGAACGAGCAGTACTTC
TRBD1	many	TRBV5-8	TRBJ1-1	CASSSPGQAEAFF	TGTGCCAGCAGCTCCCCGGGACAGGCTGAAGCTTTCTTT
NA	many	TRBV5-1	TRBJ2-6	CASSLEYTGSGANVLTF	TGCGCCAGCAGCTTGGAATATACAGGGAGTGGGGCCAACGTCCTGACTTTC
NA	few	TRBV2	TRBJ2-5	CASSAGVGKETQYF	TGTGCCAGCAGTGCGGGGGTCGGGAAAGAGACCCAGTACTTC
TRBD2	many	TRBV24-1	TRBJ2-5	CATSDFSTSGQETQYF	TGTGCCACCAGTGATTTTTCAACTAGCGGCCAAGAGACCCAGTACTTC
NA	NA	TRBV5-1	TRBJ1-1	CASSSTGGSLNTEAFF	TGCGCCAGCAGCTCCACGGGCGGCAGTTTGAACACTGAAGCTTTCTTT
TRBD2	many	TRBV9	TRBJ2-1	CASSVELADYNEQFF	TGTGCCAGCAGCGTAGAACTAGCGGACTACAATGAGCAGTTCTTC
TRBD1	many	TRBV7-2	TRBJ1-4	CASSTDRDGKLFF	TGTGCCAGCAGCACGGACAGGGACGGAAAACTGTTTTTT
NA	NA	TRBV20-1	TRBJ2-2	CSARLSGGELFF	TGCAGTGCTAGACTGTCAGGGGGGGAGCTGTTTTTT
NA	NA	TRBV5-6	TRBJ1-1	CASSLLRGADTEAFF	TGTGCCAGCAGCTTGTTACGGGGGGCGGACACTGAAGCTTTCTTT
NA	many	TRBV15	TRBJ1-2	CATSRTPGSSYGYTF	TGTGCCACCAGCAGGACACCAGGTTCCAGCTATGGCTACACCTTC